This record covers a single T cell receptor beta chain. Its antigen remains unidentified. The germline and genes are mouse ones. The read halts 1 residue ahead of the CDR3 end, with the missing end drawn from the germline J gene. Sequencing of TCRbeta CDR3 at survey depth gave sequences and template counts. Sequencing used immunoSEQ multiplex PCR; TCRdb keeps in-frame clones, though not all of them. The table lists a few thousand clones, approximately 59% of them singletons, with around 3.1% in the top ten. The entry originates in a study of tissue T cells after allogeneic stem cell transplantation. Whole-study results and caveats: In patients and mice, blood and spleen missed much of tissue repertoire. Anatomically similar tissues had similar TCR repertoires within each patient. Across patients, clones rarely overlapped, yet motif clusters were shared tissue-specifically.

CDR1 and CDR2 (germline): FNHDT, SITEND (reference sequence). This CDR3 region has 14 residues. V was shortened by 1 base and J by 0 bases, with 6 bases between the two germline ends. Sequencing used gut tissue. The clonotype originates from a female BALB/c mouse in good health. Strain haplotype at MHC: H2-d. The chain uses TRBV19 and TRBJ2-5; D unresolved. CDR3 sequence: CASSIKVNQDTQYF. Incomplete CDR3 DNA: TGTGCCAGCAGTATAAAAGTTAACCAAGACACCCAGTAC.